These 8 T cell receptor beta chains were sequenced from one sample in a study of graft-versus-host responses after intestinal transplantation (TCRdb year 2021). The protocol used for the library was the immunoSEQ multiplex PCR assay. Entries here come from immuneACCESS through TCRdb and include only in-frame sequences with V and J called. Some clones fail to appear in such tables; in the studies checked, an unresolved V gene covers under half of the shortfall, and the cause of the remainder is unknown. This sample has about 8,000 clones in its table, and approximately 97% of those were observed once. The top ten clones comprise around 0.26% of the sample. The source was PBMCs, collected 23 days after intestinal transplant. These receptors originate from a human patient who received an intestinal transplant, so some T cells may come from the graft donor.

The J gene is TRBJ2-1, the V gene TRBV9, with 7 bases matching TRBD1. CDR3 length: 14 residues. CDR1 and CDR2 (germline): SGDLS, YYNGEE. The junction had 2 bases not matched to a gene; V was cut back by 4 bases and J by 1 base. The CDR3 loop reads CASSKTGSYNEQFF. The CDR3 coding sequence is TGTGCCAGCAGCAAGACAGGGTCCTACAATGAGCAGTTCTTC.

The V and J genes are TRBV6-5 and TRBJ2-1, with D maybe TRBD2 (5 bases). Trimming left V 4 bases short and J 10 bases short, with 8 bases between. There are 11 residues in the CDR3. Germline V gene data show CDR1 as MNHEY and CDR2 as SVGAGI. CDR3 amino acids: CASSSSSEQFF. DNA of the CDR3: TGTGCCAGCAGTTCCTCTAGCGAGCAGTTCTTC.

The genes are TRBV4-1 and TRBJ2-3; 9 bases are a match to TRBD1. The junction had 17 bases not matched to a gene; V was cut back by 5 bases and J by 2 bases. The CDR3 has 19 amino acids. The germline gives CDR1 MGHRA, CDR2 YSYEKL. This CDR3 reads CASSTRTGERVGSTDTQYF. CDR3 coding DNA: TGCGCCAGCAGCACGCGGACAGGGGAACGAGTTGGATCCACAGATACGCAGTATTTT.

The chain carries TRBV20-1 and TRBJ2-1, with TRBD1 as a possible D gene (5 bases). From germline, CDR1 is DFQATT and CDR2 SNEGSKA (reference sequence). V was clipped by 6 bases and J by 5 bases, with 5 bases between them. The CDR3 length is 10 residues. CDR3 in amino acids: CSAQDNEQFF. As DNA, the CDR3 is TGCAGTGCACAGGACAATGAGCAGTTCTTC.

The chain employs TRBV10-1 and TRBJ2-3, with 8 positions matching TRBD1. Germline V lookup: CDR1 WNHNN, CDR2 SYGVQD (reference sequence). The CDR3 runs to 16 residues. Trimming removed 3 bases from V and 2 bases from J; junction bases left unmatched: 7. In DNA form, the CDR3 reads TGCGCCAGCAGTGAATGGACAGGGCTTTCCACAGATACGCAGTATTTT. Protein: CASSEWTGLSTDTQYF.

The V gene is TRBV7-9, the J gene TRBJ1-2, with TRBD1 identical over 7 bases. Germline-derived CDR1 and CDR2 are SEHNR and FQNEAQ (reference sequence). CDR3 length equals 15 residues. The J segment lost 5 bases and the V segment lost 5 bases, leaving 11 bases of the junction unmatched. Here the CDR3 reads CASSLRQGLEYGYTF. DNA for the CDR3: TGTGCCAGCAGCCTACGACAGGGTTTGGAATATGGCTACACCTTC. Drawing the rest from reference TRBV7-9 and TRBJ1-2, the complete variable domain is DTGVSQNPRHKITKRGQNVTFRCDPISEHNRLYWYRQTLGQGPEFLTYFQNEAQLEKSRLLSDRFSAERPKGSFSTLEIQRTEQGDSAMYLCASSLRQGLEYGYTFGSGTRLTVV.

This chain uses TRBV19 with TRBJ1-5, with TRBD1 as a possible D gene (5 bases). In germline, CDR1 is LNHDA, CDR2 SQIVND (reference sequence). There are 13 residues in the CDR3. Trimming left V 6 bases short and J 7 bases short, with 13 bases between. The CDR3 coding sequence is TGTGCCAGTAGCTCTCAGGGAAACCAGCCCCAGCATTTT. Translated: CASSSQGNQPQHF. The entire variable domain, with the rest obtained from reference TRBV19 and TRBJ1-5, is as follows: DGGITQSPKYLFRKEGQNVTLSCEQNLNHDAMYWYRQDPGQGLRLIYYSQIVNDFQKGDIAEGYSVSREKKESFPLTVTSAQKNPTAFYLCASSSQGNQPQHFGDGTRLSIL.

CDR3 DNA sequence: TGTGCCAGCAGCCAAGATCCCAACCCTGCAGGGACAGATACGCAGTATTTT. Translation gives CASSQDPNPAGTDTQYF. The chain recombines TRBV4-2 with TRBJ2-3; possibly TRBD1 for D (5 bases). CDR3 length: 17 amino acids. With 0 bases removed from V and 3 bases from J, the gap between germline ends came to 16 bases. Germline values: CDR1 LGHNA, CDR2 YNFKEQ.